Shown below are 20 T cell receptor beta chains from a single sample sequenced in a study of cytomegalovirus exposure and HLA in healthy donors. Sequencing was performed with immunoSEQ multiplex PCR; in TCRdb, only in-frame clones are kept and a portion is missing. The sample records about 82,000 clones, about 95% being singletons. Sample: PBMCs. The receptors originated from a woman aged 18-29 years in good health and CMV-seronegative.

The genes are TRBV6-5 and TRBJ1-4; D unclear. From germline, CDR1 is MNHEY and CDR2 SVGAGI. The CDR3 spans 13 residues. The V and J ends lost 7 bases and 8 bases respectively, with 14 bases between them. CDR3 protein: CASTRGIGEKLFF. CDR3 DNA: TGTGCCAGCACCCGGGGAATCGGGGAAAAACTGTTTTTT.

V is TRBV7-2 and J is TRBJ1-5; 7 bases map to TRBD1. Trimming cost V 5 bases and J 9 bases; bases outside gene matches: 16. This CDR3 has 16 residues. From germline, CDR1 is SGHTA and CDR2 FQGNSA. This chain's CDR3 is CASSRASGTVTGPQHF. CDR3 nucleotide sequence: TGTGCCAGCAGCCGAGCCTCCGGGACAGTGACCGGGCCCCAGCATTTT.

The chain carries TRBV11-3 and TRBJ2-3, with D possibly TRBD1 on 6 matching bases. The germline V gene has CDR1 SGHNT and CDR2 YENEEA. CDR3 size: 14 residues. V was shortened by 2 bases and J by 0 bases, with 6 bases between the two germline ends. The chain's CDR3 is CASSLTGSTDTQYF. CDR3 DNA sequence: TGTGCCAGCAGCTTAACAGGGAGCACAGATACGCAGTATTTT.

The chain combines TRBV7-2 with TRBJ2-7; D is perhaps TRBD1 (6 bases). The CDR3 covers 15 residues. Trimming removed 6 bases from V and 6 bases from J, with 21 bases in between. The V gene's germline CDR1 is SGHTA and CDR2 FQGNSA. This chain's CDR3 is CASRPQGIRALEQYF. Here the CDR3 DNA reads TGTGCCAGCAGGCCCCAGGGGATCAGGGCTCTCGAGCAGTACTTC.

CDR3 in DNA: TGTGCCAGCTCCCGCCGAGGAGCGAGAGATACGCAGTATTTT. Amino acids: CASSRRGARDTQYF. The rearrangement uses TRBV28 and TRBJ2-3; D is undetermined. The CDR3 is 14 amino acids. The V gene lost 8 bases and the J gene lost 5 bases, with 17 bases spanning the gap. Per germline, CDR1 MDHEN and CDR2 SYDVKM. The full variable domain, in which reference TRBV28 and TRBJ2-3 provide the parts outside the CDR3, is DVKVTQSSRYLVKRTGEKVFLECVQDMDHENMFWYRQDPGLGLRLIYFSYDVKMKEKGDIPEGYSVSREKKERFSLILESASTNQTSMYLCASSRRGARDTQYFGPGTRLTVL.

The rearrangement links TRBV25-1 to TRBJ2-3; 10 bases align to TRBD2. Germline V lookup: CDR1 MGHDK, CDR2 SYGVNS. The V segment lost 3 bases and the J segment 8 bases; nucleotides outside the gene matches: 11. The CDR3 has 16 amino acids. The CDR3 sequence: CASSDPPAGGYGTQYF. In nucleotides, the CDR3 is TGTGCCAGCAGTGATCCCCCAGCGGGGGGGTATGGTACGCAGTATTTT.

This chain joins TRBV15 and TRBJ2-3; 8 nucleotides align to TRBD2. CDR1 and CDR2 from the germline V gene are LNHNV and YYDKDF (reference sequence). The CDR3 totals 17 residues. With V trimmed by 4 bases and J by 2 bases, 11 bases remained unmatched. CDR3 DNA: TGTGCCACCAGCACACTCCCGCGGGGGGCCCCCACAGATACGCAGTATTTT. Amino acids: CATSTLPRGAPTDTQYF. The full variable domain, rest sourced from reference TRBV15 and TRBJ2-3, is DAMVIQNPRYQVTQFGKPVTLSCSQTLNHNVMYWYQQKSSQAPKLLFHYYDKDFNNEADTPDNFQSRRPNTSFCFLDIRSPGLGDTAMYLCATSTLPRGAPTDTQYFGPGTRLTVL.

The chain carries TRBV18 and TRBJ1-3; no reliable D call. Per the germline V gene, CDR1 is KGHSH and CDR2 is LQKENI. V lost 1 base and J 3 bases, leaving 16 bases between the germline ends. This CDR3 has 17 amino acids. In DNA form, the CDR3 reads TGTGCCAGCTCACCACTTTTGGTCCCTGGAGGTGGAAACACCATATATTTT. Its translation: CASSPLLVPGGGNTIYF.

This chain uses TRBV15 with TRBJ2-3, with D possibly matching TRBD2 (6 bases). There are 16 residues in the CDR3. CDR1 LNHNV and CDR2 YYDKDF come from the germline V gene (reference sequence). Trimming pared 0 bases from V and 4 bases from J, leaving 14 bases between. The CDR3 region is CATSRDKGTWADTQYF. In DNA, the CDR3 is TGTGCCACCAGCAGAGATAAGGGGACTTGGGCAGATACGCAGTATTTT.

The rearrangement joins TRBV7-9 to TRBJ2-1; a weak D match, TRBD2 (7 bases). Germline CDR1 SEHNR, CDR2 FQNEAQ (reference sequence). The CDR3 runs 14 residues. V lost 5 bases to trimming and J lost 4 bases, with 12 bases between them. In DNA form, the CDR3 reads TGTGCCAGCAGCCCGGAGGGGGGGTACAATGAGCAGTTCTTC. Translated: CASSPEGGYNEQFF.

The DNA of the CDR3 is TGTGCCAGCAGCATACAGGTTTTGGAGACCCAGTACTTC. This translates into CASSIQVLETQYF. The V gene is TRBV7-8, the J gene TRBJ2-5; a possible D gene is TRBD1 (5 bases). Trimming took off 5 bases at V and 5 bases at J, with 12 bases between the two ends. CDR1 is SGHVS and CDR2 is FQNEAQ in the germline V gene. The CDR3 has 13 amino acids.

This chain links TRBV7-9 with TRBJ1-1, with D perhaps matching TRBD1 (6 bases). The CDR3 is 15 residues long. Germline CDR1 SEHNR, CDR2 FQNEAQ (reference sequence). V shed 3 bases and J shed 3 bases, with 14 bases lying between them. CDR3 in amino acids: CASSFLQQGDTEAFF. For the CDR3, the DNA is TGTGCCAGCAGCTTTCTACAACAGGGAGACACTGAAGCTTTCTTT.

This chain joins TRBV7-9 and TRBJ1-1; D remains ambiguous. The CDR3 covers 15 residues. V dropped 2 bases and J dropped 3 bases, with 13 bases sitting between them. CDR1 is SEHNR and CDR2 is FQNEAQ in the germline V gene (reference sequence). The CDR3 DNA sequence: TGTGCCAGCAGCTTAAGAGGATCATCAGACACTGAAGCTTTCTTT. Its protein is CASSLRGSSDTEAFF.

DNA of the CDR3: TGTGCTAGTGAAGCGGACAGAATTGGAAACACCATATATTTT. This encodes CASEADRIGNTIYF. The V gene is TRBV12-5, the J gene TRBJ1-3; the D gene is possibly TRBD1 (6 bases). Germline V gives CDR1 LGHNT, CDR2 FRNRAP. The ends were cut back, 7 bases at V and 3 bases at J, with 13 bases in the middle. The CDR3 totals 14 residues.

V and J are TRBV25-1 and TRBJ1-1, with D possibly being TRBD1 (5 bases). The CDR3 spans 13 residues. V lost 8 bases and J lost 4, with 14 bases in between. Looked up from germline, CDR1 is MGHDK and CDR2 is SYGVNS. The CDR3 DNA is TGTGCCAGCGGGGCCTCGGAAGGCACTGAAGCTTTCTTT. This sequence encodes CASGASEGTEAFF. The full variable domain, in which reference TRBV25-1 and TRBJ1-1 provide the parts outside the CDR3, is EADIYQTPRYLVIGTGKKITLECSQTMGHDKMYWYQQDPGMELHLIHYSYGVNSTEKGDLSSESTVSRIRTEHFPLTLESARPSHTSQYLCASGASEGTEAFFGQGTRLTVV.

CDR3 sequence: CASTPRDTDTQYF. DNA for the CDR3: TGTGCCAGTACCCCCCGGGACACAGATACGCAGTATTTT. The V gene is TRBV19, the J gene TRBJ2-3; TRBD2 might be the D (5 bases). V gave up 7 bases and J gave up 2 bases, with 10 bases separating them. CDR1 and CDR2 from the germline V gene are LNHDA and SQIVND (reference sequence). The CDR3 is 13 residues long.

The rearrangement uses TRBV27 and TRBJ1-1, with D tentatively TRBD1 (5 bases). V was pared by 6 bases and J by 0 bases, with 17 bases between. Germline V gene data show CDR1 as MNHEY and CDR2 as SMNVEV (reference sequence). The CDR3 loop spans 16 amino acids. CDR3 nucleotides: TGTGCCAGCAGAAAACGACTGAAGGGGCTGAACACTGAAGCTTTCTTT. Amino acid sequence: CASRKRLKGLNTEAFF.

The gene calls are TRBV5-4 and TRBJ2-3; no reliable D call. CDR3 length: 13 amino acids. Germline CDR1 reads SGHNT; CDR2 reads YYREEE (reference sequence). Trimming took 0 bases from V and 1 from J, leaving 3 bases between them. The CDR3 protein is CASSLGGTDTQYF. In nucleotides, the CDR3 is TGTGCCAGCAGCTTGGGCGGCACAGATACGCAGTATTTT.

This sequence joins TRBV11-2 and TRBJ2-3, with D tentatively TRBD1 (6 bases). This CDR3 is built from 12 residues. Between the trimmed V and J ends, which lost 7 bases and 6 bases, there was a span of 11 bases. Per germline, CDR1 SGHAT and CDR2 FQNNGV. DNA of the CDR3: TGTGCCAGCACCTCAGGGGCTGATACGCAGTATTTT. Translated, it gives CASTSGADTQYF.

The V and J genes are TRBV27 and TRBJ2-1; 8 bases are shared with TRBD2. The germline V gene encodes CDR1 MNHEY and CDR2 SMNVEV (reference sequence). Unmatched junction bases numbered 6, after V lost 8 bases and J lost 3 bases. This CDR3 is built from 14 residues. The CDR3 DNA sequence: TGTGCCAGCCGCTTAGCGGGACGCTACAATGAGCAGTTCTTC. Amino acid sequence: CASRLAGRYNEQFF.